The TCR beta chain under discussion was sequenced for a study of PD-L1 blockade in urothelial cancer. Study context: Atezolizumab at 1,200 mg intravenously every 3 weeks was started by patients in 2014.

Trimming took off 3 bases at V and 8 bases at J, with 20 bases between the two ends. CDR1 SGDLS and CDR2 YYNGEE come from the germline V gene. CDR3 length: 15 amino acids. Study-level points and caveats: Pretreatment TCR clonality in blood under the median foretold superior survival.

A word on this clone: Its target is unknown.

Time point here: pretreatment peripheral blood. The patients' disease, urothelial carcinoma, was locally advanced or metastatic. The authors spiked synthetic TCR analog templates into each PCR. Some clones are missing from TCRdb's copy, which holds only in-frame ones; the method was immunoSEQ multiplex PCR. The table includes roughly 77,000 clones, 84% detected once. Sequences were derived from PBMCs, sampled around atezolizumab (anti-PD-L1) treatment. The V call is TRBV9, the J call TRBJ1-2; weak D call: TRBD1 (6 bases). The origin of this receptor is a woman in her 70s with urothelial cancer. CDR3 in DNA: TGTGCCAGCAGCGGAGGGGACACCCGCGGTCGAGGCTACACCTTC. It translates to CASSGGDTRGRGYTF.